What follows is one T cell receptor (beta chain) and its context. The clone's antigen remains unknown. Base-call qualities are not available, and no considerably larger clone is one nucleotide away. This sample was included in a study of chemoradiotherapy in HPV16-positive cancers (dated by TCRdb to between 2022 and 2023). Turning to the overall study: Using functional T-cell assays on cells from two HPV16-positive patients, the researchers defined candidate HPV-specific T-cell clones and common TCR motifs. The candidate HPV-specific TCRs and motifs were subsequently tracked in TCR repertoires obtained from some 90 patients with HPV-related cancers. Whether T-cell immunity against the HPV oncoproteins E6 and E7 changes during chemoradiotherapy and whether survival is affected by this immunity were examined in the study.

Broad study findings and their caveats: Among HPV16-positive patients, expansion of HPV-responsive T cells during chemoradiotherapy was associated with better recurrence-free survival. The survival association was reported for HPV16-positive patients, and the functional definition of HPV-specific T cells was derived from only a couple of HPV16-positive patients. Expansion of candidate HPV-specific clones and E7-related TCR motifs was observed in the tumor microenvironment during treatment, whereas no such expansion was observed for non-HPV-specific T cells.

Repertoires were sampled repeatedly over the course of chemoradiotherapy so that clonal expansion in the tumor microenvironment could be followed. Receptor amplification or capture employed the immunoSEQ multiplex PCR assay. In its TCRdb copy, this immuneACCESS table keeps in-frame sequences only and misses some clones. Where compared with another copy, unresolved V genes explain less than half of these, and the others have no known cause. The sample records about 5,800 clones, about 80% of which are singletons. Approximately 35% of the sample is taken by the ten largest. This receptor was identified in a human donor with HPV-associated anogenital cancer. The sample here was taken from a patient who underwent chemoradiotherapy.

The DNA sequence is given as TGTGCCAGCAGCCCGAGGAACGGTATGAGCTACACCTTC. Translated, it reads CASSPRNGMSYTF. The sequence is built from TRBV7-6 and TRBJ1-2, with the identity of the D gene unclear. Per the germline V gene, SGHVS is the CDR1 and FNYEAQ is the CDR2. V loses 5 bases of germline sequence and J loses 9 bases, and the interval between the two ends is 16 bases. The CDR3 numbers 13 residues from cysteine through phenylalanine. Only CDR3 DNA remains: 39 bases, in frame from the first base.